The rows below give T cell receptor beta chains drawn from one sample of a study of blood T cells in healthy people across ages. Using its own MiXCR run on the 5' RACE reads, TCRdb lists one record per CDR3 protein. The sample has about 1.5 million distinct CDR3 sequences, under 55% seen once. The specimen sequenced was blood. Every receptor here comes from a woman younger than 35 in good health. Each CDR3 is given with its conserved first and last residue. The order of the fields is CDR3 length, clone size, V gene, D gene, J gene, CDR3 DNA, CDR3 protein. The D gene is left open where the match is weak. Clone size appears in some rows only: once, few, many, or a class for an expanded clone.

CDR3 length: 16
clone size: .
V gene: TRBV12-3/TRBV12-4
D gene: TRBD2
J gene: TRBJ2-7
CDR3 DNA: TGTGCCAGCAAGGGGGTAGCGGGGATTTCCTACAATGAGCAGTACTTC
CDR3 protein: CASKGVAGISYNEQYF

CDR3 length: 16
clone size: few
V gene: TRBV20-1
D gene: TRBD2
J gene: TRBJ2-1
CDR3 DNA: TGCAGTGCCTTCCGAGCTAGCGGGGTCTCCTACAATGAGCAGTTCTTC
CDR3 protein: CSAFRASGVSYNEQFF

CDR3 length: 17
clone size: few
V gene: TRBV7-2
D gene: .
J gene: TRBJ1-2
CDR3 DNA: TGTGCCAGCAGCTTGTCGACTGGACGGACAGCTAACTATGGCTACACCTTC
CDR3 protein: CASSLSTGRTANYGYTF

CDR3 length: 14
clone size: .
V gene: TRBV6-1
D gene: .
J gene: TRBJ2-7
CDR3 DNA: TGTGCCAGCCTCGAACCGTTCCGGGGGTACGAGCAGTACTTC
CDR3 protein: CASLEPFRGYEQYF

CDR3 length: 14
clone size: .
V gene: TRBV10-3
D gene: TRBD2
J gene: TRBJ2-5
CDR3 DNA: TGTGCCATCAGCAACCCCGCGGGAGGAGAGACCCAGTACTTC
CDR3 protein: CAISNPAGGETQYF

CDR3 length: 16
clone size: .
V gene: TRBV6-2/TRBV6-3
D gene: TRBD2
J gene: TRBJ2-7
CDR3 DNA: TGTGCCAGCAGTTACCCCCGCGGGGGACCTTCTTACGAGCAGTACTTC
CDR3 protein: CASSYPRGGPSYEQYF

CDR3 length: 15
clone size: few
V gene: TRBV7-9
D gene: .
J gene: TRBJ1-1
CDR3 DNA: TGTGCCAGCAGCTTAGACGTGGGTAAGAACACTGAAGCTTTCTTT
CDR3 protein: CASSLDVGKNTEAFF

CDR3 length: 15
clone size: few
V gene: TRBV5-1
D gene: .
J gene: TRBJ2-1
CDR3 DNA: TGCGCCAGCAGCCCCAGCTTACAGGGTAGTAATGAGCAGTTCTTC
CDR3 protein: CASSPSLQGSNEQFF

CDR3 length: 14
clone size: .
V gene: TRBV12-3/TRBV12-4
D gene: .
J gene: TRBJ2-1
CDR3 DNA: TGTGCCAGCACCAAAAGGGGACGGAGGAATGAGCAGTTCTTC
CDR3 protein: CASTKRGRRNEQFF

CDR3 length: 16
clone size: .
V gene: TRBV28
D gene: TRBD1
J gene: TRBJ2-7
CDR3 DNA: TGTGCCAGCACGAAATTCCGGGACAGGGGAATCTACGAGCAGTACTTC
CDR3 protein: CASTKFRDRGIYEQYF

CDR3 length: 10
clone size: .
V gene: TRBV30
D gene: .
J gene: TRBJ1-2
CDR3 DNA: TGTGCCAGGAGCCTCAATGGCTACACCTTC
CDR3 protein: CARSLNGYTF